The T cell receptor (beta chain) described here comes from a study of blood T cell repertoires in COVID-19 (dated by TCRdb to 2020 to 2022). Turning to the overall study: Samples covering the acute and convalescent phases of COVID-19 were provided by collaborators in the United States, Italy and Spain. The prospective study material was composed of cDNA or gDNA derived from T cells, B-cell-depleted T cells, or PBMCs. Subjects who had been exposed to COVID-19, were actively infected with it, or had recovered from it provided the deeply sampled blood TCRbeta repertoires that made up the dataset. The repertoires were released in a freely available public database meant as a resource for research on the immune response to SARS-CoV-2. Samples came from the ongoing ImmuneRACE study (first 160 participants) plus 1,254 subjects from 6 global collaborators. Nearly every sample came with metadata listing a de-identified subject ID, COVID-19 status, age in years and sex. Where available, HLA class I and class II types were taken from metadata supplied by the sample provider and were not determined by assay-based typing.

TCRbeta CDR3 regions were amplified from genomic DNA by means of the immunoSEQ Assay, a bias-controlled multiplex PCR. For the original study's pipeline: Within the assay, amplification of reference gene primers was used to estimate how many nucleated cells each sample contained. To quantify the absolute abundance of each unique TCRbeta CDR3 rearrangement, sequence reads were collapsed and filtered. Productive Simpson clonality was computed per sample as the square root of Simpson's diversity index over productive rearrangements. TCRdb took over this immuneACCESS table, retaining in-frame rearrangements with V and J assigned. Such tables are incomplete; in checked studies, under half of the missing clones stem from an unresolved V gene, and the remainder is unexplained. V and J calls and clone size are given by that table; D and trimming were obtained from the DNA. In this sample the table shows approximately 61,000 clones, roughly 84% of which occur a single time. The ten largest make up 4.5% to 7% of the sample.

The germline V gene provides CDR1 MDHEN and CDR2 SYDVKM. The CDR3 runs 13 residues from the cysteine to the phenylalanine. The read is trimmed to its CDR3 DNA, 39 bases read in frame from base 1. With respect to this clone: Its antigen remains undetermined. The junction departs from germline at one end; a sequencing error may be responsible.

Collaborating institutions collected whole blood in K2EDTA tubes following their own protocols. For TCRbeta analysis, collaborator samples were shipped as frozen whole blood, as isolated PBMCs, or as DNA extracted from either sample type. Beyond this particular receptor, the publication reports: The quantity of clinical and demographic metadata differed by source and by participant and was supplied without curation.

The rearranged chain carries TRBV28 and TRBJ1-2, and TRBD1 may be the D gene, going by 5 matching bases. Source material: peripheral blood. This TCR was recovered from a woman between 70 and 85 years old with acute or convalescent COVID-19. CDR3 region: CANSSPGRDGYTF. The nucleotides are TGTGCCAACAGTTCCCCGGGGAGGGACGGCTACACCTTC.